The entry below describes one T cell receptor (beta chain). The data were obtained in a study of blood T cell repertoires in COVID-19. Sequencing was performed with immunoSEQ multiplex PCR; in TCRdb, only in-frame clones are kept and a portion is missing. In the table there are hundreds of thousands of clones, roughly 87% of which are singletons. This CDR3 has 17 residues. V dropped 1 base and J dropped 3 bases, with 19 bases sitting between them. Germline CDR1 and CDR2: LGHNA and YNFKEQ. Sequences were obtained from PBMCs or T cells enriched from blood (not recorded which). This chain uses TRBV4-2 with TRBJ2-7, with a tentative D call TRBD1 (6 bases). The source is a woman in her twenties or thirties who had recovered from COVID-19. Written as DNA, the CDR3 is TGTGCCAGCAGCCAAGGTCTCACGACAGGAAGAGGCTACGAGCAGTACTTC. Amino acid sequence: CASSQGLTTGRGYEQYF.